This TCR beta chain was profiled in a study of T cells in Graves' hyperthyroidism and ophthalmopathy. Findings and limits, study-wide: Blood held most thyroid clonotypes expanded above 0.001 frequency.

Exclusions: uncontrolled infection, other autoimmune disease, pregnancy, lactation. Clinical symptoms, serum thyroxine, TRAb, thyroid ultrasound and orbital computed tomography informed diagnoses. Regarding this clonotype: Its antigen is as yet unknown.

This CDR3 spans 14 amino acids. CDR1 and CDR2 (germline): SNHLY, FYNNEI. Trimming removed 4 bases from V and 2 bases from J; junction bases left unmatched: 5. Researchers took RNA transcripts and amplified the TCR beta CDR3 regions from them. Initially, a first-round RT-PCR of the TCR CDR3 employed the HTBI primer set. TCRdb redid the calling of the multiplex PCR reads with MiXCR, one entry per CDR3 protein. This repertoire shows around 340,000 distinct CDR3 sequences, about a sixth found once; its top ten account for roughly 15%. The rearrangement links TRBV2 to TRBJ2-7; TRBD2 matches 7 bases. Sequenced material: blood. The TCR sequence derives from a woman aged 40 to 55 with Graves' ophthalmopathy. The CDR3 nucleotides read TGTGCCAGCAGTGCCGGGCGGGGGACCTACGAGCAGTACTTC. Its translation: CASSAGRGTYEQYF.